The 30 T cell receptor beta chains in this list originate from one sample, sequenced in a study of blood T cells in healthy people across ages. With a J-beta primer mix and a sample-barcoded 5' primer, a second PCR ran about 7 to 12 cycles. TCRdb fed the 5' RACE reads into MiXCR, producing one record per CDR3 protein. Of about 1.4 million distinct CDR3 sequences listed, roughly 64% were seen once; the top ten hold 6.5% to 8%. Sequencing was done on a sample of blood. These receptors all come from a man between 18 and 35 years old in good health.

The chain joins TRBV12-5 to TRBJ2-7; 10 bases are shared with TRBD2. This CDR3 is 16 amino acids long. Germline trimming cut 4 bases from V and 0 bases from J; bases unmatched to any gene: 6. CDR1 is LGHNT, CDR2 FRNRAP, per germline. CDR3 region: CASGSHSGRPSYEQYF. CDR3 sequence (DNA): TGTGCTAGTGGTTCCCATAGCGGGAGGCCCTCCTACGAGCAGTACTTC.

In this sample, this clonotype turned up a few times. The CDR3, as DNA: TGCAGCGTTGAAGTTGCGGAGCCTACGGAGGCTGGGCAGTTCTTC. It translates to CSVEVAEPTEAGQFF. This chain connects TRBV29-1 to TRBJ2-1; D perhaps matches TRBD2 (5 bases). The germline CDR1 and CDR2 sequences are SQVTM and ANQGSEA. Trimming pared 1 base from V and 12 bases from J, leaving 22 bases between. The CDR3 loop spans 15 amino acids.

V gene TRBV4-1 combines with J gene TRBJ1-2, with a possible D match to TRBD1 (6 bases). V shed 2 bases and J shed 8 bases, with 15 bases lying between them. The CDR3 spans 14 residues. Per the germline V gene, CDR1 is MGHRA and CDR2 is YSYEKL. The CDR3 DNA follows: TGCGCCAGCAGCCAACAACAGGGATTCAGGGGCTACACCTTC. Amino acid sequence: CASSQQQGFRGYTF.

This clonotype showed up just once. The chain has TRBV2 and TRBJ2-1, with 8 bases matching TRBD2. CDR3 length: 15 residues. Germline V gene sequence: CDR1 SNHLY, CDR2 FYNNEI. V lost 1 base, J lost 6 bases, and 5 bases stayed unmatched. In DNA form, the CDR3 reads TGTGCCAGCAGTGAAGTAGCGGGGTTGGGCAATGAGCAGTTCTTC. Translated: CASSEVAGLGNEQFF.

The chain is built from TRBV28 and TRBJ2-5, with D possibly TRBD2 on 6 matching bases. With 5 bases removed from V and 7 bases from J, the gap between germline ends came to 17 bases. Germline V gene data show CDR1 as MDHEN and CDR2 as SYDVKM. The CDR3 length is 14 residues. Written as DNA, the CDR3 is TGTGCCAGCAGTCAACTAGCTGACCTCGGGACCCAGTACTTC. It is translated as CASSQLADLGTQYF.

Regarding this clonotype: One end of the junction fails to match germline, which may point to a read error. The rearrangement joins TRBV20-1 to TRBJ2-1; D is perhaps TRBD2 (5 bases). Germline V gene lookup returns CDR1 DFQATT and CDR2 SNEGSKA (reference sequence). The CDR3 length is 14 residues. CDR3 nucleotide sequence: TGCAGTGCTAGCGGGCCCGAAGACTACAAGGAGCAGTTCTTC. Encoded protein: CSASGPEDYKEQFF.

The V call is TRBV2, the J call TRBJ2-5, with D uncertain. The closer fit of TRBJ2-7 to the DNA end suggests the J call may be wrong. Per germline, CDR1 SNHLY and CDR2 FYNNEI. The CDR3 has 13 amino acids. The CDR3 is CASLLGSSYEQYF. The CDR3 DNA reads TGTGCCAGCCTTCTTGGGTCTTCCTACGAGCAGTACTTC.

The chain joins TRBV29-1 to TRBJ2-7, with 8 bases aligning to TRBD1. The CDR3 extends over 15 amino acids. V was clipped by 2 bases and J by 2 bases; unmatched bases: 8. The germline V gene has CDR1 SQVTM and CDR2 ANQGSEA. Here the CDR3 reads CSVEYPGQGPYEQYF. For the CDR3, the DNA is TGCAGCGTTGAATATCCCGGACAGGGTCCCTACGAGCAGTACTTC.

This clonotype was picked up a small number of times. The gene calls are TRBV20-1 and TRBJ2-7, with a weak D call TRBD2 (6 bases). Between the trimmed V and J ends, which lost 0 bases and 0 bases, there was a span of 12 bases. This CDR3 comprises 15 residues. Germline V CDR1 and CDR2: DFQATT, SNEGSKA (reference sequence). This CDR3 is CSAREEGSRSYEQYF. In nucleotides, the CDR3 is TGCAGTGCTAGAGAGGAGGGGAGCCGCTCCTACGAGCAGTACTTC.

In this sample, this clonotype turned up a few times. This chain uses TRBV5-1 with TRBJ2-7; 8 bases agree with TRBD1. Trimming took 5 bases from V and 4 from J; bases not matched to a gene: 8. The CDR3 contains 14 residues. Germline loops: CDR1 SGHRS, CDR2 YFSETQ. CDR3 nucleotide sequence: TGCGCCAGCAGAATGGGGGGACAGGTATACGAGCAGTACTTC. This encodes CASRMGGQVYEQYF.

In its sample, this clonotype was seen a few times. The gene calls are TRBV10-3 and TRBJ2-7; D is uncertain. V lost 0 bases and J lost 3, with 18 bases in between. The CDR3 contains 17 residues. Germline V lookup: CDR1 ENHRY, CDR2 SYGVKD. CDR3 in DNA: TGTGCCATCAGTGAGTCGATTGCTCCCAACCTGGACTACGAGCAGTACTTC. This translates into CAISESIAPNLDYEQYF.

The table lists this clonotype with a few counts. The chain carries TRBV27 and TRBJ2-4; the D call may be TRBD1 or TRBD2 (6 bases each). The J call could be wrong; TRBJ2-7 is a better fit for the DNA end. The germline V gene has CDR1 MNHEY and CDR2 SMNVEV (reference sequence). The CDR3 extends over 13 amino acids. The CDR3 sequence is CASSSGGWYEQYF. CDR3 bases: TGTGCCAGCAGTTCCGGGGGCTGGTACGAGCAGTACTTC.

The chain carries TRBV7-6 and TRBJ2-1; D unclear. The CDR3 has 16 residues. The ends were cut back, 4 bases at V and 0 bases at J, with 13 bases in the middle. Per germline, CDR1 SGHVS and CDR2 FNYEAQ. CDR3 DNA: TGTGCCAGCAGCTCGTCTGTGCAGACCTCCTACAATGAGCAGTTCTTC. Residues: CASSSSVQTSYNEQFF.

J is TRBJ2-1 and V is TRBV28, with a tentative D call TRBD2 (5 bases). V lost 3 bases to trimming and J lost 8 bases, with 20 bases between them. Per the germline V gene, CDR1 is MDHEN and CDR2 is SYDVKM. This CDR3 comprises 16 residues. The CDR3 here is CASSFILGLTGDEQFF. CDR3 nucleotides: TGTGCCAGCAGTTTCATTCTAGGACTGACTGGCGATGAGCAGTTCTTC.

This clonotype has just a few counts. This chain uses TRBV20-1 with TRBJ2-5; D is unclear. Germline lookup yields CDR1 DFQATT and CDR2 SNEGSKA (reference sequence). The V gene lost 7 bases and the J gene lost 5 bases, with 11 bases spanning the gap. The CDR3 has 11 residues. The CDR3 DNA reads TGCAGTGTCATGGCCGGGGAGACCCAGTACTTC. It translates to CSVMAGETQYF.

J is TRBJ1-2 and V is TRBV25-1; no clear D. Germline CDR1 MGHDK, CDR2 SYGVNS. This CDR3 comprises 13 residues. Trimming removed 2 bases from V and 5 bases from J, with 9 bases in between. The CDR3 region is CASSEPYSYGYTF. The CDR3 coding sequence is TGTGCCAGCAGTGAACCCTACTCTTATGGCTACACCTTC.

The J gene is TRBJ2-1, the V gene TRBV4-1; weak D call: TRBD2 (6 bases). With 1 base removed from V and 10 bases from J, the gap between germline ends came to 11 bases. Looked up from germline, CDR1 is MGHRA and CDR2 is YSYEKL. The CDR3 runs 13 residues. CDR3 coding DNA: TGCGCCAGCAGCCAAGTCTCGGACTACGAGCAGTTCTTC. Translation gives CASSQVSDYEQFF.

The CDR3 sequence is CASSLAPIRGVGNIQYF. Written as DNA, the CDR3 is TGCGCCAGCAGCTTGGCCCCGATCCGGGGAGTCGGGAACATTCAGTACTTC. The chain recombines TRBV5-1 with TRBJ2-4; a weak D match, TRBD2 (5 bases). The CDR3 extends over 17 amino acids. Trimming pared 0 bases from V and 7 bases from J, leaving 20 bases between. Germline CDR1 reads SGHRS; CDR2 reads YFSETQ.

This clonotype occurred a few times. A read error may produce the germline difference seen at one junction end. CDR3 protein: CASSQDFGNEQFF. The CDR3 nucleotides read TGTGCCAGCAGCCAAGATTTTGGGAATGAGCAGTTCTTC. The V and J genes are TRBV4-3 and TRBJ2-1; D is undetermined. The germline CDR1 and CDR2 sequences are LGHNA and YSLEER. This CDR3 spans 13 amino acids.

For the CDR3, the DNA is TGCAGTGCTAGTGACGCTAGCGGGAGATTTAACGAGCAGTACTTC. Translated, it gives CSASDASGRFNEQYF. This chain uses TRBV20-1 with TRBJ2-5; 10 nucleotides align to TRBD2. The end of the DNA aligns better with TRBJ2-7, so the J call may be wrong. Germline-derived CDR1 and CDR2 are DFQATT and SNEGSKA (reference sequence). CDR3 length equals 15 residues.

Only a few counts were recorded for this clonotype. The gene calls are TRBV20-1 and TRBJ2-3; TRBD2 aligns across 9 bases. CDR3 length: 15 residues. Trimming at V came to 0 bases and at J to 3 bases, leaving 4 bases not matched to a gene. CDR1 DFQATT and CDR2 SNEGSKA come from the germline V gene (reference sequence). The CDR3 bases are TGCAGTGCTAGAGATCCTACTAGCGGGACAGATACGCAGTATTTT. Its translation: CSARDPTSGTDTQYF.

The chain combines TRBV29-1 with TRBJ1-2; the D is unclear. Germline V lookup: CDR1 SQVTM, CDR2 ANQGSEA. This CDR3 has 16 amino acids. Deletions cut 4 bases from V and 7 bases from J, with 25 bases between. CDR3 protein: CSVVDREGLSRFGYTF. The CDR3 coding sequence is TGCAGCGTTGTAGATCGGGAAGGCCTTTCGAGATTTGGCTACACCTTC.

This clonotype appeared a few times. The genes are TRBV2 and TRBJ2-6; 10 nucleotides align to TRBD1. This CDR3 comprises 16 residues. The germline gives CDR1 SNHLY, CDR2 FYNNEI. V was pared by 6 bases and J by 0 bases, with 2 bases of the junction left unmatched. CDR3 protein: CASRDRGASGANVLTF. The CDR3 nucleotides read TGTGCCAGCAGGGACAGGGGGGCCTCTGGGGCCAACGTCCTGACTTTC.

The V gene is TRBV12-3 or TRBV12-4, the J gene TRBJ1-6; the D gene is possibly TRBD1 (5 bases). This CDR3 is 15 amino acids long. V was trimmed by 7 bases and J by 6 bases, leaving 16 bases between them. As DNA, the CDR3 is TGTGCCAGCAAACTGGGGGGGTCCCCTAATTCACCCCTCCACTTT. Protein sequence: CASKLGGSPNSPLHF.

This rearrangement joins TRBV12-3 or TRBV12-4 to TRBJ2-4; TRBD1 aligns across 8 bases. Near its end, the DNA agrees better with TRBJ2-7, so the J call may be wrong. This CDR3 is built from 13 residues. The CDR3 loop reads CASSGGQVYEQYF. The CDR3 DNA follows: TGTGCCAGCAGTGGGGGACAGGTTTACGAGCAGTACTTC.

This clonotype came up a few times. CDR3 protein: CASSYGGQVYGYTF. The CDR3 DNA reads TGTGCCAGCAGTTACGGGGGACAGGTCTATGGCTACACCTTC. The chain uses TRBV6-5 and TRBJ1-2, with TRBD1 matching 8 bases. The trim removed 2 bases at V and 4 bases at J, leaving 3 bases unmatched. Per germline, CDR1 MNHEY and CDR2 SVGAGI. The CDR3 has 14 residues.

V is TRBV7-9 and J is TRBJ1-2; D gene ambiguous. The ends were cut back, 1 base at V and 6 bases at J, with 9 bases in the middle. The CDR3 loop spans 13 amino acids. CDR1 is SEHNR and CDR2 is FQNEAQ in the germline V gene (reference sequence). The CDR3 is CASSLGSLNGYTF. In DNA form, the CDR3 reads TGTGCCAGCAGCTTAGGGTCCCTCAATGGCTACACCTTC.

Worth noting for this clonotype: The junction departs from germline at one end; a sequencing error may be responsible. The chain has TRBV24-1 and TRBJ1-4; TRBD1 matches 12 bases. The V gene's germline CDR1 is KGHDR and CDR2 SFDVKD. This CDR3 spans 19 amino acids. CDR3 sequence reads: CTTSDSPGQGARTNEKLFF. In DNA form, the CDR3 reads TGTACCACCAGTGACTCGCCGGGACAGGGGGCGCGTACTAATGAAAAACTGTTTTTT.

This clonotype has a handful of counts. The chain is built from TRBV29-1 and TRBJ1-1; a possible D gene is TRBD1 (6 bases). V lost 4 bases and J 1 base, leaving 10 bases between the germline ends. CDR3 length: 13 amino acids. Germline-derived CDR1 and CDR2 are SQVTM and ANQGSEA. The CDR3 sequence is CSVVPGENTEAFF. The CDR3 DNA is TGCAGCGTTGTTCCAGGGGAGAACACTGAAGCTTTCTTT.

This clonotype was seen a few times. This rearrangement joins TRBV12-3 or TRBV12-4 to TRBJ1-2, with unresolved D. Trimming left V 4 bases short and J 8 bases short, with 8 bases between. This CDR3 has 11 amino acids. For the CDR3, the DNA is TGTGCCAGCAGTTGGCGGAAAGGCTACACCTTC. Translating it yields CASSWRKGYTF.